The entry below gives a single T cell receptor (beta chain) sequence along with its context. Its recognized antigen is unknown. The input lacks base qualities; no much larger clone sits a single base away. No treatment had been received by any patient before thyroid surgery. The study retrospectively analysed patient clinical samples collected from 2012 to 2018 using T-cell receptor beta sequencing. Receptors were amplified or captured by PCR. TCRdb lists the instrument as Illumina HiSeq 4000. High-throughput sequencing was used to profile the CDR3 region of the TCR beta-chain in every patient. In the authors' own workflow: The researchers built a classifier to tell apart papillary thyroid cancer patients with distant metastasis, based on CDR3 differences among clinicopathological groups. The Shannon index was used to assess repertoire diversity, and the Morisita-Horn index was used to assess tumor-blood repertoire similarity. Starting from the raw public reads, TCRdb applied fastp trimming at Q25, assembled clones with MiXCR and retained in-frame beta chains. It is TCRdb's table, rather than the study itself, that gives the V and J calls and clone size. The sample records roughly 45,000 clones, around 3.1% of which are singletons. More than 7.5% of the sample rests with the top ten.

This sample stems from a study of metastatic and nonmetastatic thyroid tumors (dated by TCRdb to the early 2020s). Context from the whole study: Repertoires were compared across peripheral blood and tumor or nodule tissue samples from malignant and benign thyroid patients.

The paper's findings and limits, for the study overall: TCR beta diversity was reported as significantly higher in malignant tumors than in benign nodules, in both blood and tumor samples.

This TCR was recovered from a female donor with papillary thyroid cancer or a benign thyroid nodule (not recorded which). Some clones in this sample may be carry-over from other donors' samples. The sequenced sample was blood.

The DNA sequence follows: TGTGCCAGCAGTCGGGACGGGGAGTATTCACCCCTCCACTTT. Protein translation: CASSRDGEYSPLHF. The sequence is built from TRBV28 and TRBJ1-6, with a weak D call of TRBD1 (5 bases match). Reading from cysteine to phenylalanine, the CDR3 counts 14 amino acids. The kept DNA is CDR3 alone, 42 bases in frame from the first base. In the germline V gene, CDR1 corresponds to MDHEN and CDR2 to SYDVKM. V loses 5 bases, J loses 8 bases, and the germline ends lie 13 bases apart.